Included here is one T cell receptor beta chain sequence, with context. The antigen is undetermined. These data originate in a study of cytomegalovirus exposure and HLA in healthy donors. Study outcomes and limitations: Solely CMV serostatus was available to characterize immune exposure. The classifier, whose performance was assessed in both the original and validation cohorts, reportedly diagnosed cytomegalovirus status with high specificity and sensitivity. Researchers left out some V segments, among them TRBV6-2 and TRBV6-3, as indistinguishable.

Trimming took 5 bases from V and 4 from J; bases not matched to a gene: 6. The CDR3 is made up of 14 amino acids. Germline V gene data show CDR1 as SGHVS and CDR2 as FQNEAQ. The PCR had 60 Vbeta and 13 Jbeta primers. The authors' processing: As a later analysis found, there were 80 million or so unique TCR beta chains, of which around 10 million were shared. Some clones are missing from TCRdb's copy, which holds only in-frame ones; the method was immunoSEQ multiplex PCR. The V and J calls and the clone size are those of that table, but D and trimming were determined from the DNA. Of around 120,000 clones listed, more than 70% are singletons.

The source is a man over 45 in good health and CMV-seronegative. The chain uses TRBV7-8 and TRBJ2-5; 8 nucleotides match TRBD2. The specimen was PBMCs. The CDR3 loop is CASSSGTSGETQYF. Written as DNA, the CDR3 is TGTGCCAGCAGCAGCGGGACTAGTGGAGAGACCCAGTACTTC.